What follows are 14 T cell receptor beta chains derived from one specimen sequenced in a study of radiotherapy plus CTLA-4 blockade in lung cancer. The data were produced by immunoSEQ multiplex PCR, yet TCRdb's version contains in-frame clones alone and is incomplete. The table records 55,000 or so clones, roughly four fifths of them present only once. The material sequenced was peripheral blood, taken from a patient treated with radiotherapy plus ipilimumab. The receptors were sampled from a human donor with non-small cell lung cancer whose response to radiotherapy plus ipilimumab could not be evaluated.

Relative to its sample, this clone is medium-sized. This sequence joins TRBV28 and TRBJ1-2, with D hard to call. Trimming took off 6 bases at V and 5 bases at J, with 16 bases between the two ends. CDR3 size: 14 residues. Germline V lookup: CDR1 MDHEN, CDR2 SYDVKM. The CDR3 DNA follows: TGTGCCAGCAGCCTCGACACCGCTGGGTATGGCTACACCTTC. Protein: CASSLDTAGYGYTF.

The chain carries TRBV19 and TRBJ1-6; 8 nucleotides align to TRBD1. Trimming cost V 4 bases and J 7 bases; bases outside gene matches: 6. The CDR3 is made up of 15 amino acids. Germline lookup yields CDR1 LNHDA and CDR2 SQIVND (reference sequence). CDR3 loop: CASSNQQGDNSPLHF. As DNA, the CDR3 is TGTGCCAGTAGTAATCAACAGGGGGACAATTCACCCCTCCACTTT.

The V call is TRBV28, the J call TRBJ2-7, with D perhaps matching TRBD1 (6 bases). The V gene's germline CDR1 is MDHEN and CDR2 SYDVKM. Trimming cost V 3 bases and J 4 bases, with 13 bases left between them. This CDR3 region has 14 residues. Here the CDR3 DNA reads TGTGCCAGCAGTTTGCCTCTTGACAGGTACGAGCAGTACTTC. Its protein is CASSLPLDRYEQYF.

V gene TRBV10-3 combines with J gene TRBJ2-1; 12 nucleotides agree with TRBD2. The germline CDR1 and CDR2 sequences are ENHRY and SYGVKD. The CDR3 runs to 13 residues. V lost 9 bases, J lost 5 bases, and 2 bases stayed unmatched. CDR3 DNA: TGTGCCATTCTAGCGGGAGGGGACAATGAGCAGTTCTTC. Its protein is CAILAGGDNEQFF.

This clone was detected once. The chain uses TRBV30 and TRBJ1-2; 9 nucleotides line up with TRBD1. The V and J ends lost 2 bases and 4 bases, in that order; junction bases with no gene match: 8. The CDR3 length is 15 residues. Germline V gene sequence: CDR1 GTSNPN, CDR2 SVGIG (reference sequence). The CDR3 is CAWSNRDRGAYGYTF. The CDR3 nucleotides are TGTGCCTGGAGTAACCGAGACAGGGGGGCCTATGGCTACACCTTC.

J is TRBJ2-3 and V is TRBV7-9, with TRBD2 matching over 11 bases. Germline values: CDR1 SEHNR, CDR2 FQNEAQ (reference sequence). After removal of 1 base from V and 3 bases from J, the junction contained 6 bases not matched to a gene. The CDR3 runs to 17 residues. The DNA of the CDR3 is TGTGCCAGCAGCTTAGGGCTAGCGGGAGGTTCGACAGATACGCAGTATTTT. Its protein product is CASSLGLAGGSTDTQYF. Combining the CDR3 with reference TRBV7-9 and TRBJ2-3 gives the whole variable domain DTGVSQNPRHKITKRGQNVTFRCDPISEHNRLYWYRQTLGQGPEFLTYFQNEAQLEKSRLLSDRFSAERPKGSFSTLEIQRTEQGDSAMYLCASSLGLAGGSTDTQYFGPGTRLTVL.

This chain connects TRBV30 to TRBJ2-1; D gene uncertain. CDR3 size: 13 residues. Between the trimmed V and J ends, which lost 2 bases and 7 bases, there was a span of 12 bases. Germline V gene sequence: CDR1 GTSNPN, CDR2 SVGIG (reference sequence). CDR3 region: CAWSLLPLNEQFF. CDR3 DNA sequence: TGTGCCTGGAGTCTCCTACCCCTAAATGAGCAGTTCTTC.

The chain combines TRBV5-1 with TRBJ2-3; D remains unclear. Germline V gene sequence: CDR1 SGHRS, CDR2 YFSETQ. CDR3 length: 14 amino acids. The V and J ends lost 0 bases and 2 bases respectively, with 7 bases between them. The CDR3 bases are TGCGCCAGCAGCTTGGACAGACCCACAGATACGCAGTATTTT. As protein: CASSLDRPTDTQYF.

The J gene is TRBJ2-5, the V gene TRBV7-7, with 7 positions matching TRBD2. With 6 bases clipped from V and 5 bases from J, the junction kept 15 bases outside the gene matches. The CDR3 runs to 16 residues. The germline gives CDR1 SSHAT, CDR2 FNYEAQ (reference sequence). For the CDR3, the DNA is TGTGCCAGCAGTCCCGGGACTACCGGGTTTTCGGAGACCCAGTACTTC. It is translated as CASSPGTTGFSETQYF.

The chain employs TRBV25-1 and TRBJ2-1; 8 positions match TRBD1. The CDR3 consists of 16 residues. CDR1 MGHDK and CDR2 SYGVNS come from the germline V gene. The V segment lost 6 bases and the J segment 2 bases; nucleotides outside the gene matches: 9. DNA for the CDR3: TGTGCCAGCAGGCCCCCAGGGGGCTCGACCTACAATGAGCAGTTCTTC. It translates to CASRPPGGSTYNEQFF.

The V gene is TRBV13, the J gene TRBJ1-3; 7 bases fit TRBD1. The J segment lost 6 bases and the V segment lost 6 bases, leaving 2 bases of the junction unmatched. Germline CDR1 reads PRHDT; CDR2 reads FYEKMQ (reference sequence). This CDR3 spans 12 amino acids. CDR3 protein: CASSQGVNTIYF. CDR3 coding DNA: TGTGCCAGCAGTCAGGGGGTAAACACCATATATTTT. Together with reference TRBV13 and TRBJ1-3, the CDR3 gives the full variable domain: AAGVIQSPRHLIKEKRETATLKCYPIPRHDTVYWYQQGPGQDPQFLISFYEKMQSDKGSIPDRFSAQQFSDYHSELNMSSLELGDSALYFCASSQGVNTIYFGEGSWLTVV.

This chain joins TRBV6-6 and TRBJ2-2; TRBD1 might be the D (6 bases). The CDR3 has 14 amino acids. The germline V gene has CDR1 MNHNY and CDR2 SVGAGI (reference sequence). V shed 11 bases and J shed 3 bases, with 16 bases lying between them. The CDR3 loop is CASHLGQYTGELFF. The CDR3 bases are TGTGCCTCTCACCTAGGACAGTACACCGGGGAGCTGTTTTTT.

The CDR3 region is CASSLGSVNQPQHF. In DNA form, the CDR3 reads TGTGCCAGCAGCTTAGGCTCGGTTAATCAGCCCCAGCATTTT. This rearrangement joins TRBV7-9 to TRBJ1-5, with no clear D. CDR1 and CDR2 from the germline V gene are SEHNR and FQNEAQ (reference sequence). The CDR3 has 14 residues. The V end lost 1 base, the J end lost 4 bases, and 8 bases lay between the germline ends.

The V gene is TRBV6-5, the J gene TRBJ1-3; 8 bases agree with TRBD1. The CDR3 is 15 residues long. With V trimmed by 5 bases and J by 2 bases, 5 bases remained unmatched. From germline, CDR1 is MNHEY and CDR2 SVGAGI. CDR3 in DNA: TGTGCCAGCAGTACAGGACAGGGTGCTGGAAACACCATATATTTT. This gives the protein CASSTGQGAGNTIYF.